This passage covers 32 T cell receptor beta chains from one sample sequenced in a study of T cell clonality in common variable immunodeficiency. Profiling relied on immunoSEQ multiplex PCR, and the TCRdb table lists in-frame clones only, not all of them. There are about 52,000 clones in the sample, none observed a single time. Sequenced input: peripheral blood mononuclear cells. The receptor set was obtained from a person between 18 and 75 years old in good health.

This clone was detected many times. With the read ending 3 residues before the CDR3 end, the germline J gene is used to fill in that end. The rearrangement links TRBV4-2 to TRBJ2-1, with D maybe TRBD1 (5 bases). Trimming removed 4 bases at V and 0 bases at J, with 16 bases between. The germline CDR1 and CDR2 sequences are LGHNA and YNFKEQ. This CDR3 is 17 amino acids long. The covered CDR3 bases are TGTGCCAGCAGCCTATCGAAGGGGCCCAGCTCCTACAATGAG. Translating it yields CASSLSKGPSSYNE. The complete CDR3 reads CASSLSKGPSSYNEQFF.

About this clone: The read terminates 3 residues before the CDR3 end, so the remaining end is supplied by the germline J gene. The V and J genes are TRBV18 and TRBJ1-4; the match to TRBD1 covers 12 bases. The CDR3 has 15 residues. The germline gives CDR1 KGHSH, CDR2 LQKENI. The CDR3 spells CASSPRDRGRVELFF. The sequenced part of the CDR3 DNA is TGTGCCAGCTCACCACGGGACAGGGGGCGGGTGGAA.

With regard to this clone: One end of the junction is discordant with germline, which a read error may explain. The read finishes 3 residues shy of the CDR3 end, and the germline J gene is used to complete it. The V and J genes are TRBV7-7 and TRBJ2-7; D is perhaps TRBD2 (5 bases). The CDR3 loop spans 14 amino acids. Germline CDR1 and CDR2: SSHAT and FNYEAQ (reference sequence). CDR3 in amino acids: CASSVLGSGDEQYF. The part of the CDR3 DNA that was read is TGTGCTAGCAGCGTCCTTGGGAGCGGCGACGAG. Full variable domain (missing parts from reference TRBV7-7 and TRBJ2-7): GAGVSQSPRYKVTKRGQDVTLRCDPISSHATLYWYQQALGQGPEFLTYFNYEAQPDKSGLPSDRFSAERPEGSISTLTIQRTEQRDSAMYRCASSVLGSGDEQYFGPGTRLTVT.

Many counts were recorded for this clone. The sequence runs out 3 residues before the end of the CDR3; the remainder is reconstructed from the germline J gene. V is TRBV30 and J is TRBJ1-3; D not certain. Per the germline V gene, CDR1 is GTSNPN and CDR2 is SVGIG (reference sequence). The CDR3 length is 12 residues. V was trimmed by 5 bases and J by 4 bases, leaving 9 bases between them. The covered CDR3 bases are TGTGCCTGGCGTCAGAACGGAAACACC. Protein sequence: CAWRQNGNT. In full, the CDR3 reads CAWRQNGNTIYF.

As for this clone: The DNA ends 3 residues before the CDR3 does, and the rest of the CDR3 is filled in from the germline J gene. The rearrangement links TRBV30 to TRBJ1-6; unclear D gene. The CDR3 extends over 14 amino acids. Germline V lookup: CDR1 GTSNPN, CDR2 SVGIG (reference sequence). Trimming cost V 1 base and J 12 bases, with 16 bases left between them. The sequenced part of the CDR3 DNA is TGTGCCTGGAGTGATAACAGCCTCTCCTTACCC. It translates to CAWSDNSLSLP. The complete CDR3 sequence is CAWSDNSLSLPLHF.

This clone was detected many times. CDR3 sequence: CASSLGGGPLQGSPLHF. Incomplete CDR3 DNA: TGCGCCAGCAGCTTGGGTGGAGGGCCCCTGCAAGGTTCACCC. The chain has TRBV5-1 and TRBJ1-6; no reliable D call. The read halts 3 residues ahead of the CDR3 end, with the missing end drawn from the germline J gene. Trimming took 0 bases from V and 9 from J, leaving 19 bases between them. This CDR3 comprises 17 residues. Per germline, CDR1 SGHRS and CDR2 YFSETQ.

Regarding this clone: Sequence at one end of the junction differs from germline and may be a read error. The observed sequence ends 3 residues before the CDR3 terminus, with the missing tail filled in from the germline J gene. The gene calls are TRBV5-1 and TRBJ2-4, with a possible D match to TRBD2 (6 bases). CDR1 SGHRS and CDR2 YFSETQ come from the germline V gene. This CDR3 is 17 amino acids long. The CDR3 region is CACSLALTGGGKNIQYF. CDR3 bases read: TGCGCCTGCAGCTTGGCCTTAACAGGCGGAGGGAAAAACATT.

In this sample, this clone turned up many times. The read halts 3 residues ahead of the CDR3 end, with the missing end drawn from the germline J gene. The chain uses TRBV20-1 and TRBJ2-7; D might be TRBD2 (6 bases). The length of the CDR3 is 13 residues. Germline CDR1 is DFQATT and CDR2 is SNEGSKA (reference sequence). Deletions cut 5 bases from V and 2 bases from J, with 13 bases between. Partial CDR3 DNA: TGCAGTGCTCCTTCACTAGCCACCTACGAG. It codes for CSAPSLATYE. The entire CDR3 reads CSAPSLATYEQYF.

The sample holds many counts of this clone. The read finishes 3 residues shy of the CDR3 end, and the germline J gene is used to complete it. The chain joins TRBV19 to TRBJ2-3, with D perhaps matching TRBD2 (6 bases). Germline V lookup: CDR1 LNHDA, CDR2 SQIVND (reference sequence). The germline V and J ends were trimmed by 5 bases and 0 bases, with 9 bases remaining between them. The CDR3 sequence is 14 residues long. CDR3 DNA, as far as it was read: TGTGCCAGTAGTCTCCGGGGGAGCACAGATACG. Amino acids: CASSLRGSTDT. The whole CDR3 protein reads CASSLRGSTDTQYF.

This clone was observed many times. The sequence runs out 3 residues before the end of the CDR3; the remainder is reconstructed from the germline J gene. The chain links TRBV18 to TRBJ1-4; the match to TRBD1 covers 7 bases. Germline assignment: CDR1 KGHSH and CDR2 LQKENI. Trimming took 2 bases from V and 5 from J; bases not matched to a gene: 5. The CDR3 has 15 amino acids. CDR3 region: CASSPEGDRNEKLFF. Incomplete CDR3 DNA: TGTGCCAGCTCACCAGAAGGGGACAGAAATGAAAAA.

As for this clone: Read data end 3 residues before the CDR3 end; the end is taken from the germline J gene. This chain connects TRBV5-1 to TRBJ2-5; 8 nucleotides match TRBD1. CDR1 SGHRS and CDR2 YFSETQ come from the germline V gene. There are 14 residues in the CDR3. Trimming at V came to 2 bases and at J to 3 bases, leaving 3 bases not matched to a gene. The CDR3 sequence is CASSLGQGKETQYF. The sequenced part of the CDR3 DNA is TGCGCCAGCAGCTTAGGACAGGGTAAAGAGACC.

This clone was counted ten times or more. The CDR3 end lies 3 residues beyond the end of the read and is filled in from the germline J gene. The chain has TRBV2 and TRBJ1-2; a possible D gene is TRBD1 (6 bases). The ends were cut back, 7 bases at V and 4 bases at J, with 16 bases in the middle. This CDR3 comprises 14 residues. Germline V gene lookup returns CDR1 SNHLY and CDR2 FYNNEI. The sequenced CDR3 bases are TGTGCCAGCATAGTGAGGGGGACGCCCTATGGC. Translated: CASIVRGTPYG. The whole CDR3 protein reads CASIVRGTPYGYTF.

In its sample, this clone was seen a few times. The read ends 3 residues before the CDR3 terminus; that terminus is restored from the germline J gene. The rearrangement joins TRBV19 to TRBJ2-3; TRBD1 agrees at 9 bases. This CDR3 is 13 amino acids long. Germline V gene data show CDR1 as LNHDA and CDR2 as SQIVND (reference sequence). CDR3 amino acids: CASSGQGRQPQYF. Partial CDR3 DNA: TGTGCCAGTAGTGGACAGGGGAGGCAGCCG. The whole variable domain, remainder taken from reference TRBV19 and TRBJ2-3, is DGGITQSPKYLFRKEGQNVTLSCEQNLNHDAMYWYRQDPGQGLRLIYYSQIVNDFQKGDIAEGYSVSREKKESFPLTVTSAQKNPTAFYLCASSGQGRQPQYFGPGTRLTVL.

This clone was counted many times. The DNA ends 3 residues before the CDR3 does, and the rest of the CDR3 is filled in from the germline J gene. V and J are TRBV19 and TRBJ2-1; 7 positions match TRBD2. This CDR3 spans 13 amino acids. Germline V gene sequence: CDR1 LNHDA, CDR2 SQIVND (reference sequence). V was clipped by 4 bases and J by 5 bases; unmatched bases: 2. The sequenced CDR3 bases are TGTGCCAGTAGTACGAGCGGGAACAATGAG. It yields the protein CASSTSGNNE. The CDR3 in its entirety is CASSTSGNNEQFF.

This clone showed up many times. Sequencing ends 3 residues short of the CDR3 end; the germline J gene provides the rest. The chain has TRBV30 and TRBJ2-3, with D possibly being TRBD2 (5 bases). Germline V gene lookup returns CDR1 GTSNPN and CDR2 SVGIG (reference sequence). The CDR3 sequence is 14 residues long. V was pared by 2 bases and J by 2 bases, with 11 bases between. Partial CDR3 DNA: TGTGCCTGGAGTACCCTACTAGACACAGATACG. Protein: CAWSTLLDTDT. The complete CDR3 protein is CAWSTLLDTDTQYF.

Ten or more counts support this clone. The read finishes 3 residues shy of the CDR3 end, and the germline J gene is used to complete it. The gene calls are TRBV29-1 and TRBJ1-2, with a weak D call TRBD1 (6 bases). V was clipped by 6 bases and J by 7 bases, with 15 bases between them. This CDR3 is built from 12 residues. Germline assignment: CDR1 SQVTM and CDR2 ANQGSEA. The sequenced CDR3 bases are TGCAGCGTCGCGGAGGGGGTGCGTGGC. Translation: CSVAEGVRG. The entire CDR3 is CSVAEGVRGYTF.

This clone was recorded at least ten times. The read terminates 3 residues ahead of where the CDR3 ends, so the germline J gene completes it. V is TRBV5-1 and J is TRBJ2-3; TRBD1 aligns across 7 bases. The CDR3 has 17 amino acids. J lost 0 bases, V lost 0 bases, and 7 bases had no gene match. CDR1 is SGHRS, CDR2 YFSETQ, per germline. The CDR3 here is CASSLGTGSTSTDTQYF. CDR3 DNA (partial): TGCGCCAGCAGCTTGGGGACAGGATCTACTAGCACAGATACG.

This clone has a count of ten or more. The observed sequence ends 3 residues before the CDR3 terminus, with the missing tail filled in from the germline J gene. V gene TRBV2 combines with J gene TRBJ2-7; D not resolved. CDR1 and CDR2 from the germline V gene are SNHLY and FYNNEI. This CDR3 has 12 residues. V dropped 6 bases and J dropped 6 bases, with 12 bases sitting between them. CDR3 amino acids: CASSLDIGEQYF. The covered CDR3 bases are TGTGCCAGCAGCCTCGACATCGGCGAG.

This clone has a count of ten or more. The CDR3 end is not reached by the read, which stops 3 residues before it; the germline J gene fills it in. This chain joins TRBV30 and TRBJ2-4; D might be TRBD1 (5 bases). CDR3 length equals 13 residues. Per the germline V gene, CDR1 is GTSNPN and CDR2 is SVGIG (reference sequence). The CDR3 bases that were read are TGTGCCTGGAGCAGTCAGGGAATAGTGGGT. As protein: CAWSSQGIVG. The CDR3 as a whole reads CAWSSQGIVGQYF.

This clone was seen ten or more times. Coverage ceases 3 residues before the CDR3 finishes, and the germline J gene fills in the end. The gene calls are TRBV5-1 and TRBJ1-2; perhaps TRBD1 as D (5 bases). The CDR3 is made up of 14 amino acids. Germline CDR1 reads SGHRS; CDR2 reads YFSETQ. The V end was cut by 4 bases, the J end by 3 bases, with 13 bases between. CDR3 region: CASSLGVGDYGYTF. The CDR3 bases that were read are TGCGCCAGCAGCCTAGGGGTTGGGGACTATGGC.

This clone was counted many times. The sequenced fragment ends 3 residues before the CDR3 boundary, so the rest is inferred from the germline J gene. The chain employs TRBV2 and TRBJ2-2; D is possibly TRBD2 (5 bases). V lost 4 bases, J lost 5 bases, and 11 bases lay in between. This CDR3 region has 14 residues. The germline V gene encodes CDR1 SNHLY and CDR2 FYNNEI. CDR3 amino acids: CASSGELATGELFF. Incomplete CDR3 DNA: TGTGCCAGCAGTGGGGAGCTAGCAACCGGGGAG.

This clone was counted at least ten times. The read ends 3 residues early relative to the CDR3; the germline J gene fills the gap. V gene TRBV20-1 combines with J gene TRBJ1-6, with D unclear. V gave up 5 bases and J gave up 7 bases, with 9 bases separating them. The CDR3 is made up of 12 amino acids. The germline V gene encodes CDR1 DFQATT and CDR2 SNEGSKA (reference sequence). CDR3 residues: CSAYSPNSPLHF. The sequenced CDR3 bases are TGCAGTGCTTACAGTCCGAATTCACCC.

This clone occurred many times. The read terminates 3 residues before the CDR3 end, so the remaining end is supplied by the germline J gene. The V and J genes are TRBV2 and TRBJ2-7; TRBD2 matches 12 bases. The V gene end was trimmed by 8 bases and the J gene end by 0 bases; junction bases not matched to a gene: 8. Germline assignment: CDR1 SNHLY and CDR2 FYNNEI. This CDR3 spans 16 amino acids. The covered CDR3 bases are TGTGCCAGCGCGGGACTAGCGGGTCTCTTCTCCTACGAG. Translated, it gives CASAGLAGLFSYE. The entire CDR3 protein reads CASAGLAGLFSYEQYF.

This clone was recorded at least ten times. Read sequence stops 3 residues before the CDR3 end, and the germline J gene provides the missing end. This chain joins TRBV5-6 and TRBJ2-2; no definite D call. With 4 bases removed from V and 0 bases from J, the gap between germline ends came to 4 bases. The CDR3 is 13 amino acids. Germline lookup yields CDR1 SGHDT and CDR2 YYEEEE. The part of the CDR3 DNA that was read is TGTGCCAGCAGCATCGCGAACACCGGGGAG. It translates to CASSIANTGE. The CDR3 reads in full as CASSIANTGELFF.

The table lists this clone with a few counts. CDR3 region: CASSWGQGAEQYF. CDR3 bases read: TGTGCCAGCAGCTGGGGGCAGGGAGCCGAG. The chain carries TRBV7-9 and TRBJ2-7, with D possibly TRBD1 on 6 matching bases. The sequence runs out 3 residues before the end of the CDR3; the remainder is reconstructed from the germline J gene. CDR3 length: 13 amino acids. Trimming removed 4 bases at V and 6 bases at J, with 13 bases between. Germline CDR1 and CDR2: SEHNR and FQNEAQ (reference sequence).

This clone appeared many times. The read gets to within 3 residues of the CDR3 end, and the germline J gene fills in the rest. This rearrangement joins TRBV29-1 to TRBJ2-5, with 9 bases that match TRBD2. V was pared by 6 bases and J by 2 bases, with 4 bases of the junction left unmatched. The CDR3 has 13 amino acids. The germline V gene encodes CDR1 SQVTM and CDR2 ANQGSEA. CDR3 region: CSVATSGQETQYF. The sequenced CDR3 bases are TGCAGCGTAGCGACTAGCGGACAAGAGACC.

This clone has ten or more counts. The read halts 3 residues ahead of the CDR3 end, with the missing end drawn from the germline J gene. This rearrangement joins TRBV7-3 to TRBJ2-5; TRBD2 agrees at 16 bases. V was clipped by 5 bases and J by 0 bases; unmatched bases: 6. Germline V lookup: CDR1 SGHTA, CDR2 FQGTGA. This CDR3 region has 18 residues. The CDR3 DNA, read in part, is TGTGCCAGCAGCGCCCCGGGACTAGCGGGGGGGGACCAAGAGACC. Encoded protein: CASSAPGLAGGDQET. In full, the CDR3 is CASSAPGLAGGDQETQYF. Full variable domain (outside the CDR3, taken from reference TRBV7-3 and TRBJ2-5): GAGVSQTPSNKVTEKGKYVELRCDPISGHTALYWYRQSLGQGPEFLIYFQGTGAADDSGLPNDRFFAVRPEGSVSTLKIQRTERGDSAVYLCASSAPGLAGGDQETQYFGPGTRLLVL.

This clone was recorded at least ten times. The CDR3 is cut off 3 residues early in the read; its end comes from the germline J gene. The chain uses TRBV5-1 and TRBJ1-1; 9 positions agree with TRBD1. The CDR3 is made up of 13 amino acids. Germline V gene sequence: CDR1 SGHRS, CDR2 YFSETQ. Partial CDR3 DNA: TGCGCCAGCAGCCCGGGACAGGGTGGGGAA. Its protein product is CASSPGQGGE. The whole CDR3 sequence is CASSPGQGGEAFF. Filled out from reference TRBV5-1 and TRBJ1-1, the complete variable domain reads KAGVTQTPRYLIKTRGQQVTLSCSPISGHRSVSWYQQTPGQGLQFLFEYFSETQRNKGNFPGRFSGRQFSNSRSEMNVSTLELGDSALYLCASSPGQGGEAFFGQGTRLTVV.

There are many counts of this clone. Read data end 3 residues before the CDR3 end; the end is taken from the germline J gene. J is TRBJ1-2 and V is TRBV5-1; 8 positions agree with TRBD1. Germline loops: CDR1 SGHRS, CDR2 YFSETQ. The CDR3 length is 14 residues. V was clipped by 6 bases and J by 7 bases; unmatched bases: 11. CDR3: CASNPGGGLSGYTF. Incomplete CDR3 DNA: TGCGCCAGCAACCCAGGGGGCGGACTAAGTGGC.

This clone has at least ten counts. Read coverage stops 3 residues before the CDR3 terminus; the germline J gene supplies the remainder. V and J are TRBV5-1 and TRBJ2-1, with D tentatively TRBD2 (6 bases). CDR1 is SGHRS and CDR2 is YFSETQ in the germline V gene. The CDR3 has 13 amino acids. V was clipped by 2 bases and J by 6 bases, with 9 bases between them. The CDR3 loop is CASSLGLSNEQFF. The sequenced CDR3 bases are TGCGCCAGCAGCTTAGGACTATCCAATGAG.

In its sample, this clone was seen many times. CDR3 bases read: TGCAGCGTTGAAGAGGCAGGCGGGGAGACC. Amino acids: CSVEEAGGET. The CDR3, in full, reads CSVEEAGGETQYF. This chain links TRBV29-1 with TRBJ2-5, with D maybe TRBD2 (5 bases). The observed sequence ends 3 residues before the CDR3 terminus, with the missing tail filled in from the germline J gene. Looked up from germline, CDR1 is SQVTM and CDR2 is ANQGSEA. The germline V and J ends were trimmed by 0 bases and 5 bases, with 10 bases remaining between them. The CDR3 totals 13 residues.

This clone was observed many times. The sequenced fragment ends 3 residues before the CDR3 boundary, so the rest is inferred from the germline J gene. The chain carries TRBV18 and TRBJ1-3, with D possibly being TRBD1 (5 bases). CDR1 and CDR2 from the germline V gene are KGHSH and LQKENI. The CDR3 is 17 residues long. Trimming shortened V by 3 bases and J by 4 bases, and 19 bases separated the two germline ends. CDR3 bases read: TGTGCCAGCTCACCCACCGTCGGGGGTGTGACGGGAAACACC. Protein sequence: CASSPTVGGVTGNT. The CDR3 reads in full as CASSPTVGGVTGNTIYF.